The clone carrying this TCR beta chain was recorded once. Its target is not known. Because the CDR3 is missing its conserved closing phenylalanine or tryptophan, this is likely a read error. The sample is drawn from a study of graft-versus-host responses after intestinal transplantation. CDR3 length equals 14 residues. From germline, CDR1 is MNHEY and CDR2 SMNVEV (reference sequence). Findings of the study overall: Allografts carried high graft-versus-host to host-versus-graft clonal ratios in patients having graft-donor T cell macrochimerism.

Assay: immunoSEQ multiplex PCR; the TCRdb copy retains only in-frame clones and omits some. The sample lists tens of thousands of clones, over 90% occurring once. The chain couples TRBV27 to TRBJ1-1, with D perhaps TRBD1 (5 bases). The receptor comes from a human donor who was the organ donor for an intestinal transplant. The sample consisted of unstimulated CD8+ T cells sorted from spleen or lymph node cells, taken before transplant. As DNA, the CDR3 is TGTGCCAGCAGCCCCCTGGGGGGTTCCACTGGAGCTTTCCTT. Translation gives CASSPLGGSTGAFL.